This T cell receptor (beta chain) is drawn from a study of cytotoxic CD8 clonotypes in ibrutinib-treated CLL. The assay was immunoSEQ multiplex PCR, and TCRdb's table has in-frame clones only and misses some. The sample consists of approximately 320,000 clones, 67% of them appearing once. After removal of 3 bases from V and 1 base from J, the junction contained 4 bases not matched to a gene. Germline CDR1 SGHRS, CDR2 YFSETQ. This CDR3 region has 15 residues. Sequenced material: PBMCs, taken after 36 months of ibrutinib treatment. The chain recombines TRBV5-1 with TRBJ2-3; 8 bases match TRBD1. The receptor was derived from a human donor with chronic lymphocytic leukemia. In nucleotides, the CDR3 is TGCGCCAGCAGCTGGACAGGGTACGGCACAGATACGCAGTATTTT. Amino acid sequence: CASSWTGYGTDTQYF.